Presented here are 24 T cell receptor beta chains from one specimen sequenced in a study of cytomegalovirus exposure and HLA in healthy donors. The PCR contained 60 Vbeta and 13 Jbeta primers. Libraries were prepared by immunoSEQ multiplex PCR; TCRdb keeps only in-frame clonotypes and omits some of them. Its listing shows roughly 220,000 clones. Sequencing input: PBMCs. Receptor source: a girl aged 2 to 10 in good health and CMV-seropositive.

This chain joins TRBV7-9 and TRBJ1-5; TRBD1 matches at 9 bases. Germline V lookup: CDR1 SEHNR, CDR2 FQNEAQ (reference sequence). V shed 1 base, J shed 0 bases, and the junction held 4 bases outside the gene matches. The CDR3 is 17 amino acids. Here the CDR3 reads CASSLDRGLRSNQPQHF. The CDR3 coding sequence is TGTGCCAGCAGCTTAGACAGGGGGCTACGTAGCAATCAGCCCCAGCATTTT. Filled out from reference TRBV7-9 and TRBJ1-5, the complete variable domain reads DTGVSQNPRHKITKRGQNVTFRCDPISEHNRLYWYRQTLGQGPEFLTYFQNEAQLEKSRLLSDRFSAERPKGSFSTLEIQRTEQGDSAMYLCASSLDRGLRSNQPQHFGDGTRLSIL.

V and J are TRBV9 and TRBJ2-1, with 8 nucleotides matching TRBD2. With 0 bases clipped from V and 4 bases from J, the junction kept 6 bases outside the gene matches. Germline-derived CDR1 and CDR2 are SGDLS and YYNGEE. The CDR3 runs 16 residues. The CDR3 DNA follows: TGTGCCAGCAGCGTAGGGAGCGGGAGCAATTACAATGAGCAGTTCTTC. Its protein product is CASSVGSGSNYNEQFF.

The CDR3, as DNA: TGTGCCAGCAGTGGGCGGGACAGGGACGAGCAGTACTTC. The encoded protein is CASSGRDRDEQYF. The chain uses TRBV6-1 and TRBJ2-7; TRBD1 agrees at 9 bases. V was clipped by 4 bases and J by 5 bases; unmatched bases: 3. The CDR3 totals 13 residues. The germline V gene encodes CDR1 MNHNS and CDR2 SASEGT.

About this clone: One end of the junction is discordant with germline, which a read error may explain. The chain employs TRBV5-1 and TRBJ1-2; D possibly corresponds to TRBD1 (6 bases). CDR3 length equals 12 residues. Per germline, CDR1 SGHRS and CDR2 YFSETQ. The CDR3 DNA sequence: TGCGCCAGCAGCAGGGACCGGGACACCACGTCCTTC. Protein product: CASSRDRDTTSF.

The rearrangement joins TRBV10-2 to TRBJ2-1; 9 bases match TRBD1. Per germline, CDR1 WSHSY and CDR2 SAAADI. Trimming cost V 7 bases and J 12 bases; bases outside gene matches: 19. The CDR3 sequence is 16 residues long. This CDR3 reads CASKLQGAGGTTGQFF. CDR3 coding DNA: TGCGCCAGCAAACTACAGGGGGCAGGGGGCACAACAGGGCAGTTCTTC.

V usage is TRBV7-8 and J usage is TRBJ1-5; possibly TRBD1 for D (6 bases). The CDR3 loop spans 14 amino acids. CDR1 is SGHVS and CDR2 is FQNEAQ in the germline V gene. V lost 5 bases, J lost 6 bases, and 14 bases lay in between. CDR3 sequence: CASSPTIGGQPQHF. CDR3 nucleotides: TGTGCCAGCAGCCCTACAATAGGGGGTCAGCCCCAGCATTTT. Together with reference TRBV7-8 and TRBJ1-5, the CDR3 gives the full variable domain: GAGVSQSPRYKVAKRGQDVALRCDPISGHVSLFWYQQALGQGPEFLTYFQNEAQLDKSGLPSDRFFAERPEGSVSTLKIQRTQQEDSAVYLCASSPTIGGQPQHFGDGTRLSIL.

CDR3 DNA: TGTGCCAGCAGCTTAGCTGGACAAGTGGGGTCACCCCTCCACTTT. Amino acid sequence: CASSLAGQVGSPLHF. This chain connects TRBV7-9 to TRBJ1-6; a possible D gene is TRBD1 (5 bases). Trimming took off 0 bases at V and 10 bases at J, with 13 bases between the two ends. Germline CDR1 is SEHNR and CDR2 is FQNEAQ (reference sequence). The CDR3 runs to 15 residues. Drawing the rest from reference TRBV7-9 and TRBJ1-6, the complete variable domain is DTGVSQNPRHKITKRGQNVTFRCDPISEHNRLYWYRQTLGQGPEFLTYFQNEAQLEKSRLLSDRFSAERPKGSFSTLEIQRTEQGDSAMYLCASSLAGQVGSPLHFGNGTRLTVT.

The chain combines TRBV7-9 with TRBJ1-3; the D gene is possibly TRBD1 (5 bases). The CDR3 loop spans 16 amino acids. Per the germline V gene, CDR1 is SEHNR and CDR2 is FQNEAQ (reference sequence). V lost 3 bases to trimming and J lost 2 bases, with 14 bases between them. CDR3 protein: CASSFGPSRAGNTIYF. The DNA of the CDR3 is TGTGCCAGCAGCTTTGGCCCCAGCAGGGCTGGAAACACCATATATTTT.

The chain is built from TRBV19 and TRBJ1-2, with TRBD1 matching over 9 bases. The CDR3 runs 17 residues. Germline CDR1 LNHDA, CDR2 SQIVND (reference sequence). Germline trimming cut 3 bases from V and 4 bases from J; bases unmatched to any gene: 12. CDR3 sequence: CASSILPGTGIAYGYTF. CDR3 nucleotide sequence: TGTGCCAGTAGTATCCTTCCCGGGACAGGGATTGCCTATGGCTACACCTTC.

The CDR3 DNA reads TGCAGCGTGGGAGTAAATGAAAAACTGTTTTTT. Translation: CSVGVNEKLFF. The chain couples TRBV29-1 to TRBJ1-4; D unclear. This CDR3 is 11 amino acids long. Germline assignment: CDR1 SQVTM and CDR2 ANQGSEA. V dropped 6 bases and J dropped 5 bases, with 7 bases sitting between them.

CDR3 nucleotides: TGTGCCATCAGCGACACTGCGGAAAAACTGTTTTTT. This encodes CAISDTAEKLFF. This sequence joins TRBV10-3 and TRBJ1-4; the D is unclear. CDR1 and CDR2 from the germline V gene are ENHRY and SYGVKD. The V gene lost 6 bases and the J gene lost 8 bases, with 10 bases spanning the gap. CDR3 size: 12 residues.

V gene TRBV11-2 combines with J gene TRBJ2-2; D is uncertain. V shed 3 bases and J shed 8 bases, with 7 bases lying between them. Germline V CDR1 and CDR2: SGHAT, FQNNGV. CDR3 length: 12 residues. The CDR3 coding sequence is TGTGCCAGCAGCTTGTCCAGTGGGGAGCTGTTTTTT. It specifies CASSLSSGELFF.

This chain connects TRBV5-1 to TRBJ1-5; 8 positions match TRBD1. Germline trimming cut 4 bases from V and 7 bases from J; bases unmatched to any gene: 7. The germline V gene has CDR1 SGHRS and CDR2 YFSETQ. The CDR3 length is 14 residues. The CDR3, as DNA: TGCGCCAGCAGCCGGACAGGGCTCGACCAGCCCCAGCATTTT. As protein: CASSRTGLDQPQHF.

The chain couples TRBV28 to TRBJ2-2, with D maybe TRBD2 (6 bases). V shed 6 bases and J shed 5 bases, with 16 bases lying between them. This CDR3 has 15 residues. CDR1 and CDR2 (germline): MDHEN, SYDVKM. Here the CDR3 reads CASSPPGDLTGELFF. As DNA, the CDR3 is TGTGCCAGCAGCCCCCCGGGAGATCTTACCGGGGAGCTGTTTTTT.

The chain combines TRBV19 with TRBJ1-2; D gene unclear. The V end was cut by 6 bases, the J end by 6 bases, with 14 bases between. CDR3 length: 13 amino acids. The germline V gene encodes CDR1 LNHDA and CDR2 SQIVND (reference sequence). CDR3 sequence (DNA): TGTGCCAGTAGATTTCGGGAGTTAGATGGCTACACCTTC. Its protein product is CASRFRELDGYTF.

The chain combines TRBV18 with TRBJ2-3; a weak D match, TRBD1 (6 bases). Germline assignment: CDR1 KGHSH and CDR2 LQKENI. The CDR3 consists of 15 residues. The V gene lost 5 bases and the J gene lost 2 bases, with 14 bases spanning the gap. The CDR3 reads CASSSFRTDTDTQYF. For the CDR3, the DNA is TGTGCCAGCTCATCATTCAGGACAGACACAGATACGCAGTATTTT.

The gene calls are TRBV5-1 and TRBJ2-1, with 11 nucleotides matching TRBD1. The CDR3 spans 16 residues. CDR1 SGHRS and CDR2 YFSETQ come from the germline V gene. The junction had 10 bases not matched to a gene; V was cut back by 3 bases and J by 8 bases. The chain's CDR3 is CASSSLGTGGFHEQFF. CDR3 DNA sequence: TGCGCCAGCAGCTCACTCGGGACAGGGGGTTTCCATGAGCAGTTCTTC.

The chain's CDR3 is CASSQTGGDSTEAFF. CDR3 DNA sequence: TGCGCCAGCAGCCAAACAGGGGGCGACAGCACTGAAGCTTTCTTT. This chain connects TRBV4-1 to TRBJ1-1, with TRBD1 matching 9 bases. Germline V gene data show CDR1 as MGHRA and CDR2 as YSYEKL. Trimming at V came to 2 bases and at J to 4 bases, leaving 5 bases not matched to a gene. The CDR3 spans 15 residues.

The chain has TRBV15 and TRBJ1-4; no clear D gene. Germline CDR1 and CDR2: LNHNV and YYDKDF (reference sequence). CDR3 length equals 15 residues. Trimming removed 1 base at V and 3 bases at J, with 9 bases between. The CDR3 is CATSRGRSSNEKLFF. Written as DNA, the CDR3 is TGTGCCACCAGCAGAGGCCGGTCTTCTAATGAAAAACTGTTTTTT.

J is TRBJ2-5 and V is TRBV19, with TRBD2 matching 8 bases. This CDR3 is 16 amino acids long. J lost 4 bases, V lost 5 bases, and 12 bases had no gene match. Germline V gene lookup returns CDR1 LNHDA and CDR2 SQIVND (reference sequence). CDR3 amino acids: CASSGARLAQRETQYF. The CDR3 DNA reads TGTGCCAGTAGTGGGGCTAGACTAGCGCAGCGAGAGACCCAGTACTTC.

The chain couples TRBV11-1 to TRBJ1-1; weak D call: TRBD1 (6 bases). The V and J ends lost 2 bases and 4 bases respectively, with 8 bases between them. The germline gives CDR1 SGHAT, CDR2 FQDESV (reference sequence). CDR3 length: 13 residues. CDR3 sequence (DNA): TGTGCCAGCAGCTTACTCAGGGGCACTGAAGCTTTCTTT. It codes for CASSLLRGTEAFF.

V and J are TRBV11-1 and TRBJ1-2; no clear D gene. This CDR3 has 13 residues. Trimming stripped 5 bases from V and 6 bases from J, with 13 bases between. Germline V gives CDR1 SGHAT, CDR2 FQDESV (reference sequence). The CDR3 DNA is TGTGCCAGCAGCCGGAGCGGCCCTGATGGCTACACCTTC. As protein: CASSRSGPDGYTF.

CDR3 coding DNA: TGTGCCAGCAGCTTAGCCGACAGCCGTAACTATGGCTACACCTTC. This translates into CASSLADSRNYGYTF. The chain joins TRBV7-9 to TRBJ1-2, with a weak D call TRBD1 (5 bases). Trimming removed 0 bases from V and 1 base from J, with 9 bases in between. The CDR3 consists of 15 residues. Per germline, CDR1 SEHNR and CDR2 FQNEAQ (reference sequence).

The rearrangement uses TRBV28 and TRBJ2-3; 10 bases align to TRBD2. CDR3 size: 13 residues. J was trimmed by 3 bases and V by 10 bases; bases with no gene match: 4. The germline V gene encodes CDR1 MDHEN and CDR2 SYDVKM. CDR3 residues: CATGTSETDTQYF. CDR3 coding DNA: TGTGCCACCGGGACTAGCGAGACAGATACGCAGTATTTT.